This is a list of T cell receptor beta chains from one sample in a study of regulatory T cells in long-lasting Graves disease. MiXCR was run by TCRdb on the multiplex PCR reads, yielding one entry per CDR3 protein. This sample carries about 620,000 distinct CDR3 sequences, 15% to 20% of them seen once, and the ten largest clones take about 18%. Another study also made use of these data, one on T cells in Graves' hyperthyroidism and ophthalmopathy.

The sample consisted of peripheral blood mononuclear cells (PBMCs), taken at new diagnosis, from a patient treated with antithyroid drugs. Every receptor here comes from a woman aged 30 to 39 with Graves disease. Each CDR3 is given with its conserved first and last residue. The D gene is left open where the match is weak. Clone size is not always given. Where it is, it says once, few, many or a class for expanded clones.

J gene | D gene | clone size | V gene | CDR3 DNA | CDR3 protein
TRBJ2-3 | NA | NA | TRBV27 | TGTGCCAGCAGTCAAAGCGGAGATAGGCAGTATTTT | CASSQSGDRQYF
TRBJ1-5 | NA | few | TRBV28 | TGTGCCAGCAGGACCGGGGGTATGAGCAATCAGCCCCAGCATTTT | CASRTGGMSNQPQHF
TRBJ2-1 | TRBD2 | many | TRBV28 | TGTGCCGGGGGCGAACCGACTAGCGGGTCCTACAATGAGCAGTTCTTC | CAGGEPTSGSYNEQFF
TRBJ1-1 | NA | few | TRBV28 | TGTGCCAGCAGCCAAGACAGACGCGGGCCGAACACTGAAGCTTTCTTT | CASSQDRRGPNTEAFF
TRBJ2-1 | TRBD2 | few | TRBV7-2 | TGTGCCACCACGGGGGGACTAGCGAAAGGCTCCTACAATGAGCAGTTCTTC | CATTGGLAKGSYNEQFF
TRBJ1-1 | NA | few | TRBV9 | TGTGCCAGCAGCGTATTCCCCGGGGGGGTGTCAGCTTTCTTT | CASSVFPGGVSAFF
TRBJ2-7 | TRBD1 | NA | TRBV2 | TGTGCCAGCACCGACAGGGATTACGAGCAGTACTTC | CASTDRDYEQYF
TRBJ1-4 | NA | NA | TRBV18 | TGTGCCAGCTCACCAACCCCGGGGTGGGGTGAAAAACTGTTTTTT | CASSPTPGWGEKLFF
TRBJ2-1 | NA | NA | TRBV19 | TGTGCCAGTAGTACCCGGGCTGGGGACTTAAGGACCTACAATGAGCAGTTCTTC | CASSTRAGDLRTYNEQFF
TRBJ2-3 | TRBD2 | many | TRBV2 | TGTGCCAGCAGTGGAGACGGACTAGCGGTACGGTCGGATACGCAGTATTTT | CASSGDGLAVRSDTQYF
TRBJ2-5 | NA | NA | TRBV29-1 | TGCAGCGTTGTTATTTTCGGCAGTCAAGAGACCCAGTACTTC | CSVVIFGSQETQYF
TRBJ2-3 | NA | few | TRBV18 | TGTGCCAGCTCACCACCGGTGGCAGATACGCAGTATTTT | CASSPPVADTQYF
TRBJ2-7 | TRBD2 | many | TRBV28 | TGTGCCACCGCGGCGTTGGGAGGGCTCTACGAGCAGTACTTC | CATAALGGLYEQYF
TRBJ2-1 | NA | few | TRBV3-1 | TGTGCCTGGCGCCGGGTGGTTCGGGGTGAGCAGTTCTTC | CAWRRVVRGEQFF
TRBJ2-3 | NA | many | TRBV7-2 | TGTGCCAGCAGCAAGCGAAACACAGATACGCAGTATTTT | CASSKRNTDTQYF
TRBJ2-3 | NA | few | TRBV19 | TGTGCCAGTAGTACCCGGACAGCAGATACGCAGTATTTT | CASSTRTADTQYF
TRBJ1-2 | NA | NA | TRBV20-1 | TGCAGCACCAAGATACAGCTCGGCTACACCTTC | CSTKIQLGYTF
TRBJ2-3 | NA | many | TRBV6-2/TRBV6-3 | TGTGCCAGCAGTTACACTGGTCTGGAAACAGATACGCAGTATTTT | CASSYTGLETDTQYF
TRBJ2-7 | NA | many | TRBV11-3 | TGTGCCAGCAGCTTAGTAGCTCTTGCGCTCCTATACGAGCAGTACTTC | CASSLVALALLYEQYF
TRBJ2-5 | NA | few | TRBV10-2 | TGCGCCCGCGCTCGGGCCGAGACTCAAGAGACCCAGTACTTC | CARARAETQETQYF
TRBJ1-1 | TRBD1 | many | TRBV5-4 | TGTGCCAGCAGCTTGACAGGGGGAGACACTGAAGCTTTCTTT | CASSLTGGDTEAFF
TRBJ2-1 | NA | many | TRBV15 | TGTGCCACCAGCAGAGTTCCGATTAGGAAGGATTCCTACAATGAGCAGTTCTTC | CATSRVPIRKDSYNEQFF
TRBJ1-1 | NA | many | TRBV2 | TGTGCCAGCAGTCACAGATCCCCCCAGAACACTGAAGCTTTCTTT | CASSHRSPQNTEAFF
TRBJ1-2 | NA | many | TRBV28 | TGTGCCAGCCTTTGGGGATTCCCTAACTATGGCTACACCTTC | CASLWGFPNYGYTF
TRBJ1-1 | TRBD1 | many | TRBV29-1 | TGCAGCGCCGGACAGGGTTTCGGGACTGAAGCTTTCTTT | CSAGQGFGTEAFF
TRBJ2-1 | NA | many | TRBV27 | TGTGCCAGCAGTGTTCTCGGGGGTGACCATGAGCAGTTCTTC | CASSVLGGDHEQFF
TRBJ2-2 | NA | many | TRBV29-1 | TGCAGCGTTTCCACGGTGAACACCGGGGAGCTGTTTTTT | CSVSTVNTGELFF
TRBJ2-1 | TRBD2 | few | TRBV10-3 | TGTGCCATCACTGGGACTAGTAAGAATGAGCAGTTCTTC | CAITGTSKNEQFF
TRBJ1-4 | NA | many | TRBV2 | TGTGCCAGCAGTGAAGGCTCCAGGGGTGGTGAAAAACTGTTTTTT | CASSEGSRGGEKLFF
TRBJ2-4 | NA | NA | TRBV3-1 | TGTGCCAGCAATCTCGAAAAGCAAGAAAACATTCAGTACTTC | CASNLEKQENIQYF
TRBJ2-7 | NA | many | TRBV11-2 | TGTGCCAGCAGCTACGACTACTACGAGCAGTACTTC | CASSYDYYEQYF
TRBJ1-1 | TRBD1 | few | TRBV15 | TGTGCCACCAACATTGGGACAGGGGTGACTGAAGCTTTCTTT | CATNIGTGVTEAFF
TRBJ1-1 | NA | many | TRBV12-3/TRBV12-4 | TGTGCCAGCAGTTTAGCGCAGTCCTATGAAGCTTTCTTT | CASSLAQSYEAFF
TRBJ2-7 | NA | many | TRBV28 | TGTGCCAGCAGTTTATGGGGGGGTCTCTCCTACGAGCAGTACTTC | CASSLWGGLSYEQYF
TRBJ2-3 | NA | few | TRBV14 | TGTGCCAGCAGCCAAGACGATTCGAATTCAGGCACAGATACGCAGTATTTT | CASSQDDSNSGTDTQYF
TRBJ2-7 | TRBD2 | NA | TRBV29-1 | TGCAGCTGCCGGACTAGCGGGAGGGCCGTCTCCTACGAGCAGTACTTC | CSCRTSGRAVSYEQYF
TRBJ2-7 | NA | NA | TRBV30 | TGTGCCTGGAGTCCCACACCGGTCTCCTACGAGCAGTACTTC | CAWSPTPVSYEQYF
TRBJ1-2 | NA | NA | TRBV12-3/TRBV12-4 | TGTGCCAGCAGGAAATCGGGGGAGGCTAACTATGGCTACACCTTC | CASRKSGEANYGYTF
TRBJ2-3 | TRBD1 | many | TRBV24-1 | TGTGCCACCAGTGATCCCAGGACAGGGACGGTGACAGATACGCAGTATTTT | CATSDPRTGTVTDTQYF
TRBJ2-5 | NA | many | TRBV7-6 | TGTGCCAGCAGCGACGGCTTTTTGGGCGGGTTGGTCCAGTACTTC | CASSDGFLGGLVQYF
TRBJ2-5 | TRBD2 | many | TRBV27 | TGTGCCAGCAGTTGGCGTGCGGGAGGGCTGGAGGAGACCCAGTACTTC | CASSWRAGGLEETQYF
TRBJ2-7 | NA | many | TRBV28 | TGTGCCAGCAGTTTCAACCCATCTCGGCGGGATTACGAGCAGTACTTC | CASSFNPSRRDYEQYF
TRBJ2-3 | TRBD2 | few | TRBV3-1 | TGTGCCAGCAGCCAATCCTTAGCGGGAGCGGGCACAGATACGCAGTATTTT | CASSQSLAGAGTDTQYF
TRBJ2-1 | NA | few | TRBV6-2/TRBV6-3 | TGTGCCAGCAGTTACGACGGGTCGTCGTCCTACAATGAGCAGTTCTTC | CASSYDGSSSYNEQFF
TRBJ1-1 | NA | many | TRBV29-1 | TGCAGCGTGGCCGGGGGGATGAACACTGAAGCTTTCTTT | CSVAGGMNTEAFF
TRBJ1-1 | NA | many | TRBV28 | TGTGCCAGCAGCTACGGGATCGGGGGAGCGGACACTGAAGCTTTCTTT | CASSYGIGGADTEAFF
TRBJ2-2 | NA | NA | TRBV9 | TGTGCCAGCAGCGTAGTTTCCACCCGAGGGGAGCTGTTTTTT | CASSVVSTRGELFF
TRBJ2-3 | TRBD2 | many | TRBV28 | TGTGCCAGCAGTTCGAGGAGCGGGGACGCAGATACGCAGTATTTT | CASSSRSGDADTQYF
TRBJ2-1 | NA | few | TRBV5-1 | TGCGCCAGCAGCTTGGTCGTACACAACAATGAGCAGTTCTTC | CASSLVVHNNEQFF
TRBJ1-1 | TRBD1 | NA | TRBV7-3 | TGTGCCAGCAGCTTAATGGGACAGGGAACGAACACTGAAGCTTTCTTT | CASSLMGQGTNTEAFF
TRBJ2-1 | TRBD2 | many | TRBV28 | TGTGCCAGCAGTTTACCCCCCCGACTAGCGGGAGATAGCCGCAATGAGCAGTTCTTC | CASSLPPRLAGDSRNEQFF
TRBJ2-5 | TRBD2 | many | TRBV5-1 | TGCGCCAGCAGCCCGGGACTAGCGGGGTTCCAAGAGACCCAGTACTTC | CASSPGLAGFQETQYF
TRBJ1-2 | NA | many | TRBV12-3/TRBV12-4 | TGTGCCAGCAGTTTATTACCGGGCCCCTATGGCTACACCTTC | CASSLLPGPYGYTF